The 22 T cell receptor beta chains below all came from one sample that was sequenced in a study of CD8 T cells in Susac syndrome. RNA was extracted with the RNeasy kit, and a quantity of roughly 0.5 to 1 ug was reverse transcribed using random hexamers. In TCRdb, the immunoSEQ multiplex PCR reads were re-called with MiXCR into one record per CDR3 protein. The repertoire holds 130,000 or so distinct CDR3 sequences, 75% to 90% seen once, with roughly 0.48% in the top ten. The material sequenced was CD8+ T cells from PBMCs. The receptors stem from a human donor with multiple sclerosis.

A few counts support this clonotype. This chain uses TRBV4-1 with TRBJ1-4; D remains ambiguous. The CDR3 runs to 13 residues. The germline V gene encodes CDR1 MGHRA and CDR2 YSYEKL. The V end was cut by 4 bases, the J end by 11 bases, with 14 bases between. The CDR3 sequence is CASSPALFGKLFF. DNA for the CDR3: TGCGCCAGCAGCCCCGCGCTGTTTGGGAAACTGTTTTTT.

The rearrangement joins TRBV2 to TRBJ2-3; D call uncertain. Trimming stripped 8 bases from V and 1 base from J, with 16 bases between. CDR3 size: 15 residues. The germline V gene encodes CDR1 SNHLY and CDR2 FYNNEI. CDR3 region: CASSRPGRGTDTQYF. The DNA of the CDR3 is TGTGCCAGCTCTAGACCCGGACGCGGCACAGATACGCAGTATTTT.

J is TRBJ1-1 and V is TRBV19, with D uncertain. The CDR3 length is 14 residues. Trimming shortened V by 4 bases and J by 2 bases, and 11 bases separated the two germline ends. Germline lookup yields CDR1 LNHDA and CDR2 SQIVND (reference sequence). The CDR3 bases are TGTGCCAGTAGTAGGTTGAGTTTTAACACTGAAGCTTTCTTT. Its translation is CASSRLSFNTEAFF.

CDR3 in DNA: TGTGCCAGCAGTTTCTTGAGGGAGGGTCTCGAAGCTTTCTTT. Its translation is CASSFLREGLEAFF. This chain connects TRBV28 to TRBJ1-1; D not resolved. The CDR3 loop spans 14 amino acids. The V gene lost 3 bases and the J gene lost 8 bases, with 16 bases spanning the gap. The germline CDR1 and CDR2 sequences are MDHEN and SYDVKM.

CDR3 protein: CSAPPGPTNTGELFF. The CDR3 nucleotides are TGCAGTGCTCCCCCGGGACCAACGAACACCGGGGAGCTGTTTTTT. This chain links TRBV20-1 with TRBJ2-2; D possibly uses TRBD1 or TRBD2 (5 bases each). CDR3 length: 15 residues. The germline CDR1 and CDR2 sequences are DFQATT and SNEGSKA (reference sequence). Trimming pared 5 bases from V and 0 bases from J, leaving 13 bases between.

The chain is built from TRBV19 and TRBJ2-2; 13 positions match TRBD2. There are 14 residues in the CDR3. Germline-derived CDR1 and CDR2 are LNHDA and SQIVND (reference sequence). J was trimmed by 7 bases and V by 6 bases; bases with no gene match: 2. CDR3 in DNA: TGTGCCAGTAGGGGGACTAGCGGGAACGGGGAGCTGTTTTTT. It translates to CASRGTSGNGELFF.

The chain combines TRBV12-5 with TRBJ2-2; 7 bases are a match to TRBD1. The CDR3 runs to 19 residues. V dropped 3 bases and J dropped 4; count of bases not matched to a gene: 17. Germline CDR1 LGHNT, CDR2 FRNRAP. Here the CDR3 DNA reads TGTGCTAGTGGTTTAGGTTGGCGACAGACGACAGGGTCCACCGGGGAGCTGTTTTTT. This translates into CASGLGWRQTTGSTGELFF.

The genes are TRBV27 and TRBJ2-1; D is unclear. The CDR3 has 13 amino acids. The germline V gene has CDR1 MNHEY and CDR2 SMNVEV (reference sequence). V was shortened by 5 bases and J by 8 bases, with 13 bases between the two germline ends. In nucleotides, the CDR3 is TGTGCCAGCAGTCTCGGGTTTGCTTATGAGCAGTTCTTC. Amino acids: CASSLGFAYEQFF.

The V gene is TRBV19, the J gene TRBJ2-7, with a tentative D call TRBD2 (5 bases). The germline V gene encodes CDR1 LNHDA and CDR2 SQIVND (reference sequence). Trimming left V 10 bases short and J 4 bases short, with 20 bases between. The CDR3 runs 14 residues. CDR3 amino acids: CATTPADATYEQYF. CDR3 sequence (DNA): TGTGCCACTACTCCAGCGGACGCTACGTACGAGCAGTACTTC.

This chain links TRBV12-3 or TRBV12-4 with TRBJ2-1, with D unclear. The CDR3 runs 11 residues. Trimming pared 3 bases from V and 8 bases from J, leaving 5 bases between. CDR3 bases: TGTGCCAGCAGTTTCCGGGATGAGCAGTTCTTC. This translates into CASSFRDEQFF.

J is TRBJ1-4 and V is TRBV28; D gene ambiguous. CDR1 is MDHEN, CDR2 SYDVKM, per germline. The CDR3 runs to 13 residues. V dropped 11 bases and J dropped 8 bases, with 18 bases sitting between them. The CDR3: CAAKEPHDEKLFF. CDR3 DNA sequence: TGTGCCGCTAAGGAACCACACGACGAAAAACTGTTTTTT.

The chain combines TRBV15 with TRBJ1-1, with no clear D. In germline, CDR1 is LNHNV, CDR2 YYDKDF (reference sequence). CDR3 length: 14 amino acids. Trimming took off 6 bases at V and 5 bases at J, with 16 bases between the two ends. CDR3: CATSYTEGETEAFF. CDR3 DNA sequence: TGTGCCACCAGTTATACAGAGGGTGAGACTGAAGCTTTCTTT.

The V gene is TRBV3-1, the J gene TRBJ2-7; D gene ambiguous. V was cut by 0 bases and J by 0 bases, with 9 bases left in between. Germline V lookup: CDR1 LGHDT, CDR2 YNNKEL (reference sequence). The CDR3 runs 15 residues. CDR3 region: CASSQETASSYEQYF. The CDR3 region has the DNA TGTGCCAGCAGCCAAGAGACTGCCAGCTCCTACGAGCAGTACTTC.

The genes are TRBV5-1 and TRBJ1-6; unclear D gene. The ends were cut back, 0 bases at V and 5 bases at J, with 15 bases in the middle. CDR3 length: 17 amino acids. Germline CDR1 SGHRS, CDR2 YFSETQ. As DNA, the CDR3 is TGCGCCAGCAGCTTGGTCCCGCTAGGAGAGAATAATTCACCCCTCCACTTT. Encoded protein: CASSLVPLGENNSPLHF.

V usage is TRBV30 and J usage is TRBJ2-2; TRBD1 agrees at 10 bases. The germline gives CDR1 GTSNPN, CDR2 SVGIG (reference sequence). Trimming took 2 bases from V and 5 from J; bases not matched to a gene: 5. The CDR3 length is 15 residues. CDR3 in DNA: TGTGCCTGGAGTTACGGACAGGGGGGGACCGGGGAGCTGTTTTTT. This translates into CAWSYGQGGTGELFF.

The V and J genes are TRBV7-9 and TRBJ2-3, with TRBD1 as a possible D gene (5 bases). The ends were cut back, 1 base at V and 4 bases at J, with 12 bases in the middle. The length of the CDR3 is 15 residues. Germline lookup yields CDR1 SEHNR and CDR2 FQNEAQ (reference sequence). CDR3 DNA: TGTGCCAGCAGCTTAGTCCCAGGGATGTCAGATACGCAGTATTTT. Translating it yields CASSLVPGMSDTQYF.

The CDR3 DNA sequence: TGTGCCAGCAGGTCACAAGATCTGTACTTC. It is translated as CASRSQDLYF. This chain joins TRBV6-1 and TRBJ2-7; no reliable D call. Trimming stripped 6 bases from V and 12 bases from J, with 12 bases between. The CDR3 has 10 amino acids. Germline CDR1 is MNHNS and CDR2 is SASEGT.

This rearrangement joins TRBV6-5 to TRBJ2-7, with TRBD1 matching 9 bases. The CDR3 consists of 13 residues. Germline CDR1 MNHEY, CDR2 SVGAGI. V lost 2 bases and J lost 6; bases outside the gene matches: 2. CDR3 residues: CASSYGQGLEQYV. In DNA form, the CDR3 reads TGTGCCAGCAGTTACGGACAGGGGCTCGAGCAGTACGTC.

This sequence joins TRBV5-5 and TRBJ2-5; D ambiguous. Trimming took 4 bases from V and 3 from J, leaving 7 bases between them. CDR1 is SGHKS, CDR2 YYEKEE, per germline (reference sequence). This CDR3 is built from 12 residues. As DNA, the CDR3 is TGTGCCAGCAGCCGTCCAGAAGAGACCCAGTACTTC. Its protein is CASSRPEETQYF.

The chain uses TRBV11-2 and TRBJ1-1; D ambiguous. CDR1 is SGHAT and CDR2 is FQNNGV in the germline V gene. The CDR3 has 15 residues. V dropped 5 bases and J dropped 1 base, with 14 bases sitting between them. CDR3 DNA sequence: TGTGCCAGCAGCCCCTCGGGATCTACGAACACTGAAGCTTTCTTT. Translated: CASSPSGSTNTEAFF.

The rearrangement uses TRBV7-3 and TRBJ2-3, with 10 bases identical to TRBD2. The germline CDR1 and CDR2 sequences are SGHTA and FQGTGA. Trimming cost V 4 bases and J 1 base; bases outside gene matches: 5. This CDR3 contains 16 residues. Here the CDR3 DNA reads TGTGCCAGCAGCTCACATGGGACTAGCGGCACAGATACGCAGTATTTT. Translating gives CASSSHGTSGTDTQYF.

The chain couples TRBV20-1 to TRBJ2-7; D ambiguous. V was clipped by 3 bases and J by 3 bases, with 15 bases between them. The CDR3 runs 14 residues. Germline assignment: CDR1 DFQATT and CDR2 SNEGSKA (reference sequence). Written as DNA, the CDR3 is TGCAGTGCTAGTAGCCCAGGTCCCAGCTACGAGCAGTACTTC. Its protein is CSASSPGPSYEQYF.